Each of the 14 T cell receptor beta chains below was sequenced from the same sample in a study of blood T cell repertoires in COVID-19. Measured with immunoSEQ multiplex PCR; TCRdb has only the in-frame clones, and not every one. The table lists under 200,000 clones, 86% of them singletons, with approximately 10% in the top ten. The specimen sequenced was peripheral blood. Every receptor here comes from a woman between 55 and 75 years old with COVID-19, enrolled during active disease.

The V call is TRBV30, the J call TRBJ1-6; perhaps TRBD1 as D (5 bases). This CDR3 has 13 amino acids. Germline lookup yields CDR1 GTSNPN and CDR2 SVGIG (reference sequence). Trimming left V 2 bases short and J 10 bases short, with 12 bases between. In DNA form, the CDR3 reads TGTGCCTGGAGTCCTATGGAGGGGTCACCCCTCCACTTT. It translates to CAWSPMEGSPLHF.

The chain has TRBV4-3 and TRBJ2-1, with D possibly being TRBD2 (6 bases). The CDR3 is made up of 15 amino acids. Per the germline V gene, CDR1 is LGHNA and CDR2 is YSLEER. V shed 4 bases and J shed 6 bases, with 16 bases lying between them. The CDR3 coding sequence is TGCGCCAGCAGCCCTACTAGCCCCTTCGGCAATGAGCAGTTCTTC. Its protein product is CASSPTSPFGNEQFF.

The chain carries TRBV7-3 and TRBJ2-3, with a weak D call TRBD1 (6 bases). This CDR3 is built from 13 residues. The germline gives CDR1 SGHTA, CDR2 FQGTGA. V was clipped by 5 bases and J by 5 bases, with 11 bases between them. CDR3 amino acids: CASSPGQRDTQYF. CDR3 in DNA: TGTGCCAGCAGCCCCGGACAGAGAGATACGCAGTATTTT.

The V gene is TRBV7-8, the J gene TRBJ1-2; a possible D gene is TRBD1 (6 bases). CDR1 is SGHVS, CDR2 FQNEAQ, per germline. Trimming took off 5 bases at V and 4 bases at J, with 20 bases between the two ends. The CDR3 is made up of 16 amino acids. DNA of the CDR3: TGTGCCAGCAGCGGAAGGGGGAAAGGGAGTAGCTATGGCTACACCTTC. This sequence encodes CASSGRGKGSSYGYTF.

This chain connects TRBV7-9 to TRBJ1-4, with TRBD1 as a possible D gene (6 bases). Per the germline V gene, CDR1 is SEHNR and CDR2 is FQNEAQ (reference sequence). This CDR3 contains 14 residues. Between the trimmed V and J ends, which lost 5 bases and 4 bases, there was a span of 11 bases. The CDR3 here is CASSRGQFNEKLFF. As DNA, the CDR3 is TGTGCCAGCAGCCGCGGACAGTTTAATGAAAAACTGTTTTTT.

The rearrangement joins TRBV19 to TRBJ1-4, with 9 bases matching TRBD1. Per the germline V gene, CDR1 is LNHDA and CDR2 is SQIVND (reference sequence). Losses at the gene ends were 6 bases for V and 8 bases for J; bases not matched to a gene: 7. The CDR3 length is 14 residues. This chain's CDR3 is CASRTTGGFEKLFF. In DNA form, the CDR3 reads TGTGCCAGTAGAACCACAGGGGGCTTCGAAAAACTGTTTTTT.

This chain connects TRBV6-5 to TRBJ1-2, with D maybe TRBD1 (5 bases). The CDR3 sequence is 13 residues long. V lost 5 bases and J 4 bases, leaving 11 bases between the germline ends. Germline CDR1 and CDR2: MNHEY and SVGAGI. CDR3 DNA: TGTGCCAGCAGTCGACAGACGTCCTATGGCTACACCTTC. Translating gives CASSRQTSYGYTF.

This chain joins TRBV7-2 and TRBJ2-2; possibly TRBD2 for D (5 bases). V was pared by 0 bases and J by 4 bases, with 6 bases between. Looked up from germline, CDR1 is SGHTA and CDR2 is FQGNSA. The CDR3 length is 14 residues. The CDR3 region has the DNA TGTGCCAGCAGCTTAGCCCTAGCCACCGGGGAGCTGTTTTTT. It yields the protein CASSLALATGELFF.

This rearrangement joins TRBV5-6 to TRBJ2-2, with 7 positions matching TRBD2. The V gene end was trimmed by 1 base and the J gene end by 4 bases; junction bases not matched to a gene: 4. Germline CDR1 reads SGHDT; CDR2 reads YYEEEE. The CDR3 runs 15 residues. DNA for the CDR3: TGTGCCAGCAGCTTGTGGGGAGGGAGCACCGGGGAGCTGTTTTTT. Its translation is CASSLWGGSTGELFF.

Regarding this clone: This same CDR3 is encoded by further DNA sequences in the sample. The V gene is TRBV6-2 or TRBV6-3, the J gene TRBJ2-3, with 9 positions matching TRBD1. V was clipped by 2 bases and J by 3 bases; unmatched bases: 3. Germline CDR1 and CDR2: MNHEY and SVGEGT. There are 15 residues in the CDR3. The CDR3 here is CASSYGTGSTDTQYF. CDR3 nucleotide sequence: TGTGCCAGCAGTTACGGGACAGGGTCGACAGATACGCAGTATTTT.

The CDR3 DNA is TGTGCCAGCAGCTTGGGCGACGCGACTAGCACAGATACGCAGTATTTT. As protein: CASSLGDATSTDTQYF. This rearrangement joins TRBV5-5 to TRBJ2-3; D remains ambiguous. The CDR3 covers 16 residues. V was clipped by 0 bases and J by 0 bases, with 11 bases between them. The germline V gene encodes CDR1 SGHKS and CDR2 YYEKEE (reference sequence).

This clone was seen once. The chain links TRBV6-4 to TRBJ2-2, with a tentative D call TRBD1 (6 bases). V lost 6 bases, J lost 5 bases, and 13 bases lay in between. This CDR3 region has 14 residues. The germline V gene has CDR1 MRHNA and CDR2 SNTAGT. The CDR3, as DNA: TGTGCCAGCAGCGCGGACAGCGAAACCGGGGAGCTGTTTTTT. Protein sequence: CASSADSETGELFF.

This chain joins TRBV6-5 and TRBJ2-7; 7 nucleotides line up with TRBD1. The CDR3 loop spans 14 amino acids. Germline lookup yields CDR1 MNHEY and CDR2 SVGAGI. Losses at the gene ends were 5 bases for V and 2 bases for J; bases not matched to a gene: 6. CDR3 nucleotides: TGTGCCAGCAGTAGGGGGCAGGGACCCTACGAGCAGTACTTC. Translation gives CASSRGQGPYEQYF.

The CDR3 DNA reads TGTGCCAGCAGCTCCGCTTTCGGGGAGGGAGCTTCCCAAGAGACCCAGTACTTC. As protein: CASSSAFGEGASQETQYF. The chain employs TRBV13 and TRBJ2-5; 7 bases map to TRBD2. With V trimmed by 4 bases and J by 1 base, 15 bases remained unmatched. This CDR3 is 18 amino acids long. CDR1 and CDR2 (germline): PRHDT, FYEKMQ (reference sequence).